This T cell receptor beta chain was captured in a study of blood T cells in healthy people across ages. Study-wide findings and caveats: Roughly linearly, TCR beta diversity per million T cells fell as age increased. Estimates based on one million T cells were treated as lower bounds. Naive T cell percentage showed a strong correlation with TCR beta diversity.

On this clonotype itself: Its antigen is not known.

Primers used in a second PCR of roughly 7 to 12 cycles were a sample-barcoded 5' primer and a J-beta primer mix. Each CDR3 protein gets one entry after TCRdb re-called the 5' RACE reads with MiXCR. This table has some 1.5 million distinct CDR3 sequences, about 30% appearing once. This CDR3 is 18 amino acids long. CDR1 and CDR2 from the germline V gene are SGHRS and YFSETQ. The chain employs TRBV5-1 and TRBJ2-4; 14 bases agree with TRBD2. The end of the DNA fits TRBJ2-7 better, so the J call may be wrong. This sequence was found in a woman in her twenties or thirties in good health. The sequenced material came from blood. The CDR3, as DNA: TGCGCCAGCAGCTTGCGGTTTGTGACTAGCGGGAGGGCCTACGAGCAGTACTTC. This translates into CASSLRFVTSGRAYEQYF.